Described below is a single T cell receptor beta chain sequence and its context. At the DNA level, this CDR3 is encoded by other sequences in the same sample as well. This entry belongs to a study of blood T cell repertoires in COVID-19. The protocol was immunoSEQ multiplex PCR, while the TCRdb copy is restricted to in-frame clones and leaves out a portion. The repertoire holds 200,000 or so clones, with 70% to 90% as singletons. Germline values: CDR1 LNHDA, CDR2 SQIVND (reference sequence). Trimming pared 3 bases from V and 0 bases from J, leaving 9 bases between. The CDR3 is 15 amino acids. J is TRBJ2-1 and V is TRBV19; D possibly corresponds to TRBD2 (5 bases). Material for sequencing was peripheral blood. The clonotype originates from a human donor with active or convalescent COVID-19. The donor label of this sample is uncertain. This chain's CDR3 is CASSIQGSSYNEQFF. The CDR3 DNA reads TGTGCCAGTAGTATCCAAGGGAGCTCCTACAATGAGCAGTTCTTC. The full variable domain, rest sourced from reference TRBV19 and TRBJ2-1, is DGGITQSPKYLFRKEGQNVTLSCEQNLNHDAMYWYRQDPGQGLRLIYYSQIVNDFQKGDIAEGYSVSREKKESFPLTVTSAQKNPTAFYLCASSIQGSSYNEQFFGPGTRLTVL.